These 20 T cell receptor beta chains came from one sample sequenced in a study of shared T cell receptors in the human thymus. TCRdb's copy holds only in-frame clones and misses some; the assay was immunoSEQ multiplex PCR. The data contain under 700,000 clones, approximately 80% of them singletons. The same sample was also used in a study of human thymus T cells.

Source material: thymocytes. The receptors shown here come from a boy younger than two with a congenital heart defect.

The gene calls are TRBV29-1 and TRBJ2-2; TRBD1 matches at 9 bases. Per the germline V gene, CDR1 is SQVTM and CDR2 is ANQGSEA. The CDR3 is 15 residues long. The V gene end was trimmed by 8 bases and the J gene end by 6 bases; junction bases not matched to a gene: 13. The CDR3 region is CSSSTGTGSPGELFF. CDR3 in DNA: TGCAGCTCTTCAACCGGGACAGGGTCCCCCGGGGAGCTGTTTTTT.

The CDR3 reads CASSPPRGQVRSYEQYF. The CDR3 nucleotides are TGCGCCAGCAGCCCCCCCAGGGGACAGGTCCGTAGCTACGAGCAGTACTTC. The V gene is TRBV4-1, the J gene TRBJ2-7; 8 bases agree with TRBD1. The CDR3 contains 17 residues. J lost 3 bases, V lost 4 bases, and 14 bases had no gene match. Germline assignment: CDR1 MGHRA and CDR2 YSYEKL.

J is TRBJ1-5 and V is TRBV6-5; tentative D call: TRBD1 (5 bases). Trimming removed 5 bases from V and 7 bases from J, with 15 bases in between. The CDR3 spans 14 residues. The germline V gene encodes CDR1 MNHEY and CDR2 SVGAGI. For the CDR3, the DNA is TGTGCCAGCAGTCTACGAGTAGGGGTCCAGCCCCAGCATTTT. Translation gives CASSLRVGVQPQHF.

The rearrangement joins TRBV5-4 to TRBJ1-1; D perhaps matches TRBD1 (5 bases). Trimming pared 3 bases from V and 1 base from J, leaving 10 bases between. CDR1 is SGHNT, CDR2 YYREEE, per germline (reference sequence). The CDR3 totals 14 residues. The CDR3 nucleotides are TGTGCCAGCAGCTCGACAGTAGAGAACACTGAAGCTTTCTTT. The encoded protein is CASSSTVENTEAFF.

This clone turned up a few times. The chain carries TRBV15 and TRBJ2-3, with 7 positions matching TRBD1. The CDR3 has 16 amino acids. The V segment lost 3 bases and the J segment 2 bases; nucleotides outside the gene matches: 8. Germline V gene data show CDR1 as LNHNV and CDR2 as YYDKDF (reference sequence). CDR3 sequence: CATSSTTGAPTDTQYF. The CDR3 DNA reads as TGTGCCACCAGCAGCACTACAGGGGCTCCCACAGATACGCAGTATTTT.

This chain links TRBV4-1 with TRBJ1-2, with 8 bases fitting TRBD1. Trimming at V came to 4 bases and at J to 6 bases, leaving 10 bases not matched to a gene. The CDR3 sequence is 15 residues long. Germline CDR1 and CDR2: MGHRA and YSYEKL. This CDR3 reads CASSPPGGQGNGYTF. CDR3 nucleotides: TGCGCCAGCAGCCCTCCGGGAGGACAGGGAAATGGCTACACCTTC.

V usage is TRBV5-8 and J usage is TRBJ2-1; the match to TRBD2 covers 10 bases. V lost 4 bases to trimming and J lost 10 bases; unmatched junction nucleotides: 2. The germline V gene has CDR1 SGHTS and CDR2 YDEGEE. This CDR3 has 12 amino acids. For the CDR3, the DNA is TGTGCCAGCAGCCAGGGACTAGCGGAGCAGTTCTTC. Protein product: CASSQGLAEQFF.

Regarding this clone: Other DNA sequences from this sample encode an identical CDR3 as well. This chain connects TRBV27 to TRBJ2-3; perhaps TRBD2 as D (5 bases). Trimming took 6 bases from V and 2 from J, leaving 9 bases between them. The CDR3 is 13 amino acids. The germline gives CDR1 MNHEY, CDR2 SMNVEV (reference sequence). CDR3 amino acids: CASRDSLTDTQYF. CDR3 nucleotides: TGTGCCAGCAGGGACTCCCTCACAGATACGCAGTATTTT.

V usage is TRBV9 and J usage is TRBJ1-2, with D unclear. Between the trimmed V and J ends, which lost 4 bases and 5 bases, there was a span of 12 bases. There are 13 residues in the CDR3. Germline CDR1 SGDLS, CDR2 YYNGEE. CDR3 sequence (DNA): TGTGCCAGCAGCCAAGGTGGAGGGTATGGCTACACCTTC. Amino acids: CASSQGGGYGYTF.

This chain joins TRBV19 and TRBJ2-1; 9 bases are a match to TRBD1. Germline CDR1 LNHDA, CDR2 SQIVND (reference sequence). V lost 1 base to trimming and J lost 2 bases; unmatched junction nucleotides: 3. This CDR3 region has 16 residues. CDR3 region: CASSIGGTGTYNEQFF. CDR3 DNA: TGTGCCAGTAGTATAGGGGGGACAGGGACCTACAATGAGCAGTTCTTC.

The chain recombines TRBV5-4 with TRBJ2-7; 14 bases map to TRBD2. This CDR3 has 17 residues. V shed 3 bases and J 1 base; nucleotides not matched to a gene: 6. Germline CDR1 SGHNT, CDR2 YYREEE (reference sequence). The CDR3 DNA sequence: TGTGCCAGCAGCTCCGGGACTAGCGGGAGTATTTCCTACGAGCAGTACTTC. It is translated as CASSSGTSGSISYEQYF.

The DNA of the CDR3 is TGTGCCAGCCCTGTAGCGGGAGGGGGGGAGCAGTACTTC. Protein product: CASPVAGGGEQYF. The chain combines TRBV9 with TRBJ2-7, with 11 bases that match TRBD2. This CDR3 is 13 amino acids long. Per germline, CDR1 SGDLS and CDR2 YYNGEE. After removal of 7 bases from V and 7 bases from J, the junction contained 7 bases not matched to a gene.

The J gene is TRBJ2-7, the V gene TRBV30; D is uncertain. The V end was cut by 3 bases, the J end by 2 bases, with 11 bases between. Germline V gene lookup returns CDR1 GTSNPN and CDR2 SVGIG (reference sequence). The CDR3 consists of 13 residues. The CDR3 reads CAWRGGNAYEQYF. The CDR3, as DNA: TGTGCCTGGAGAGGCGGTAATGCCTACGAGCAGTACTTC.

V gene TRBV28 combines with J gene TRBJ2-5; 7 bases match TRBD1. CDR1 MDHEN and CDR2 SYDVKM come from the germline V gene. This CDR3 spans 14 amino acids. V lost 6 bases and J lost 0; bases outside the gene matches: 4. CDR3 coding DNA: TGTGCCAGCAGGGTGGGACAGTACCAAGAGACCCAGTACTTC. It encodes CASRVGQYQETQYF.

In DNA, the CDR3 is TGCGCCAGCAGACAGAAACCGGGACAGGCGATTAATGAAAAACTGTTTTTT. The encoded protein is CASRQKPGQAINEKLFF. V is TRBV5-1 and J is TRBJ1-4, with 8 nucleotides matching TRBD1. Trimming removed 5 bases from V and 4 bases from J; junction bases left unmatched: 13. The CDR3 is made up of 17 amino acids. CDR1 is SGHRS, CDR2 YFSETQ, per germline.

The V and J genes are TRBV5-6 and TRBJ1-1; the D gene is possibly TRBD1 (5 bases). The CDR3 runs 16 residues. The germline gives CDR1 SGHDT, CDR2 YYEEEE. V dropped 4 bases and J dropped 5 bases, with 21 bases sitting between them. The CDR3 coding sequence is TGTGCCAGCAGCCCCGCGGGGGGACCCCGGTGGACTGAAGCTTTCTTT. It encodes CASSPAGGPRWTEAFF.

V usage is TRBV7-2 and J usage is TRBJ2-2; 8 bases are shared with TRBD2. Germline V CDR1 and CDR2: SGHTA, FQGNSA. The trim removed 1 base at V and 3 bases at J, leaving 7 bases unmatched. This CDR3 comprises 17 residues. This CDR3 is CASSLEGGLVDTGELFF. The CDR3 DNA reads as TGTGCCAGCAGCTTAGAAGGGGGACTAGTAGACACCGGGGAGCTGTTTTTT. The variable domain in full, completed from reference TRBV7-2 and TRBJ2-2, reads GAGVSQSPSNKVTEKGKDVELRCDPISGHTALYWYRQSLGQGLEFLIYFQGNSAPDKSGLPSDRFSAERTGGSVSTLTIQRTQQEDSAVYLCASSLEGGLVDTGELFFGEGSRLTVL.

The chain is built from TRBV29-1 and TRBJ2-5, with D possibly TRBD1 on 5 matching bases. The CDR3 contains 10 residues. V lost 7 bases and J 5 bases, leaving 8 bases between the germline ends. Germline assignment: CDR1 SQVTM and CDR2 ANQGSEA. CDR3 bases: TGCAGCGCCAAGGGGGAGACCCAGTACTTC. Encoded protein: CSAKGETQYF.

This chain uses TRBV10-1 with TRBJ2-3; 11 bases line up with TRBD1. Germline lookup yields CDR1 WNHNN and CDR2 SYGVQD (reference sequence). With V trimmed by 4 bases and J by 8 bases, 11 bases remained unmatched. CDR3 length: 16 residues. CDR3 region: CASSVRDRGTKGTQYF. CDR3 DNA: TGCGCCAGCAGTGTCCGGGACAGGGGGACCAAGGGTACGCAGTATTTT.

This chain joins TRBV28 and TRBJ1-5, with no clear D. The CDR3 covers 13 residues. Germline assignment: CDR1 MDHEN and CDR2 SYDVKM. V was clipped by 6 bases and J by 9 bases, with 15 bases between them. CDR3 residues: CASSQEARGPQHF. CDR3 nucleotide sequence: TGTGCCAGCAGCCAGGAAGCCCGGGGGCCCCAGCATTTT.